The entry that follows covers one TCR beta chain sequence. Sequenced by immunoSEQ multiplex PCR; TCRdb stores in-frame clones only, minus some. The sample has 70,000 or so clones, 85% to 90% seen once; the top ten hold over 6.5%. This sample is part of a study of blood T cell repertoires in COVID-19. V lost 4 bases and J lost 8, with 12 bases in between. The CDR3 consists of 13 residues. The germline V gene has CDR1 KGHDR and CDR2 SFDVKD. The sample comprised peripheral blood. This clonotype was sampled from a woman aged 80 or over with active COVID-19. The chain links TRBV24-1 to TRBJ2-3; unclear D gene. CDR3 residues: CATSDRVVGTQYF. In DNA, the CDR3 is TGTGCCACCAGTGACCGAGTAGTTGGTACGCAGTATTTT.